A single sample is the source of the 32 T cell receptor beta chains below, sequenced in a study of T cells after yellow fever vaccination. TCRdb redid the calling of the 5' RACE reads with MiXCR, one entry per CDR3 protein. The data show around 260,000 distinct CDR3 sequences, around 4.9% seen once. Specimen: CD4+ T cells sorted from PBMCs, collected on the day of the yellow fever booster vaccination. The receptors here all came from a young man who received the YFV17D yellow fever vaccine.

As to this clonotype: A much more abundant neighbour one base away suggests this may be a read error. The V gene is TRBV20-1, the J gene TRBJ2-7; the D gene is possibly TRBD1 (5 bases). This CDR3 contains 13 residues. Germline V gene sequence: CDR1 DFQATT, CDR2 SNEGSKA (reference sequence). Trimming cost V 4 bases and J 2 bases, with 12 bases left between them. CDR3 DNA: TGCAGTGCTACTGGGTCAGGGACCTACGAGCAGTACTTC. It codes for CSATGSGTYEQYF.

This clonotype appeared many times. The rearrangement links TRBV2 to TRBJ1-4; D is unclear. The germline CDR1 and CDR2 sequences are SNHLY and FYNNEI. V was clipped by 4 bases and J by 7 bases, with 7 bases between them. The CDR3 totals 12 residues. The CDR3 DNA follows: TGTGCCAGCAGTGTAAGGCGTGAAAAACTGTTTTTT. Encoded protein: CASSVRREKLFF.

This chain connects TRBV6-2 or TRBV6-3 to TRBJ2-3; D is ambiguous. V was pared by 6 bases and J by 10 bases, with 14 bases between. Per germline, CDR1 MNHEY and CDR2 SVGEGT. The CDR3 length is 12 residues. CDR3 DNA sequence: TGTGCCAGCAGGGACCCTTCCAAAGCGCAGTATTTT. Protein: CASRDPSKAQYF.

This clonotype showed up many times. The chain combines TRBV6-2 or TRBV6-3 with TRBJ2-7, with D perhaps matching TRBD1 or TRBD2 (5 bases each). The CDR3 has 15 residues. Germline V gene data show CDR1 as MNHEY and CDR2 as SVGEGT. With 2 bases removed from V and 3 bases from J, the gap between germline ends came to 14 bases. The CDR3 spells CASSYPWGYGYEQYF. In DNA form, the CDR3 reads TGTGCCAGCAGTTACCCCTGGGGGTACGGCTACGAGCAGTACTTC.

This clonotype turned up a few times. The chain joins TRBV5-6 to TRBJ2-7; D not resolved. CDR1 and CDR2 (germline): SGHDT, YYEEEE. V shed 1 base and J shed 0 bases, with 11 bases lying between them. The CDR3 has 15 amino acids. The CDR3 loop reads CASSLKRKSSYEQYV. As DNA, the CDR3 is TGTGCCAGCAGCTTGAAGAGAAAAAGCTCCTACGAGCAGTACGTC.

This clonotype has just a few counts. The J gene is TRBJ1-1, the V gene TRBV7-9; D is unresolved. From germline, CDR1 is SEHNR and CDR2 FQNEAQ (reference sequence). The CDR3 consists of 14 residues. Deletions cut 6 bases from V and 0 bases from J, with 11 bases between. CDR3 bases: TGTGCCAGCAGGTCCGAGGCCATGAACACTGAAGCTTTCTTT. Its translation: CASRSEAMNTEAFF.

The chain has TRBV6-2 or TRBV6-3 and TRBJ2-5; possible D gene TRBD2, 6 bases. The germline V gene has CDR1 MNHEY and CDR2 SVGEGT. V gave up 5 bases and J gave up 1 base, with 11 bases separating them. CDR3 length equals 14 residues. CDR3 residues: CASSTGAVQETQYF. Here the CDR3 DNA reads TGTGCCAGCAGTACGGGAGCGGTCCAAGAGACCCAGTACTTC.

The CDR3 DNA is TGTGCCGGGGGACAGTATAATTCACCCCTCCACTTT. Its protein is CAGGQYNSPLHF. The chain couples TRBV10-3 to TRBJ1-6; TRBD1 matches at 7 bases. This CDR3 spans 12 amino acids. CDR1 and CDR2 from the germline V gene are ENHRY and SYGVKD. The junction had 2 bases not matched to a gene; V was cut back by 11 bases and J by 4 bases.

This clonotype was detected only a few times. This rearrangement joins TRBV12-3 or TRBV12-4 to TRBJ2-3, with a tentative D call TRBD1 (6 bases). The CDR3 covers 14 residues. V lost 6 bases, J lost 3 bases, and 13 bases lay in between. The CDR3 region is CASSSDRWTDTQYF. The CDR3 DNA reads TGTGCCAGCAGCTCCGACAGGTGGACAGATACGCAGTATTTT.

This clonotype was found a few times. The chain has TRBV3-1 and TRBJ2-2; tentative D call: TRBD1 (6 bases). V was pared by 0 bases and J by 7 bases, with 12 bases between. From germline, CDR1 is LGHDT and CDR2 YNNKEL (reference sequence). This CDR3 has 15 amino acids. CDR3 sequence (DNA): TGTGCCAGCAGCCAAGATGCACAGGGTTTCGGGGAGCTGTTTTTT. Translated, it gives CASSQDAQGFGELFF.

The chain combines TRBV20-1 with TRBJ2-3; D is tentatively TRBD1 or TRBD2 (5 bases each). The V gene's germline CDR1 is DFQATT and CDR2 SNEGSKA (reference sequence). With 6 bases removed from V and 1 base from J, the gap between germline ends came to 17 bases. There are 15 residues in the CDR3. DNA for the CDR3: TGCAGTGCCACCGGGACCCCAGCCGGCACAGATACGCAGTATTTT. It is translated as CSATGTPAGTDTQYF.

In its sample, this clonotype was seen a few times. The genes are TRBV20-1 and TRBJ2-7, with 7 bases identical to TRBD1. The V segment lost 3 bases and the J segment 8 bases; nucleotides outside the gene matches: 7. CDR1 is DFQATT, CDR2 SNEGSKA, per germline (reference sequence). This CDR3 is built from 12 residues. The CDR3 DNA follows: TGCAGTGCTAGCCAACAGGGGTTCAAGCAGTACTTC. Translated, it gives CSASQQGFKQYF.

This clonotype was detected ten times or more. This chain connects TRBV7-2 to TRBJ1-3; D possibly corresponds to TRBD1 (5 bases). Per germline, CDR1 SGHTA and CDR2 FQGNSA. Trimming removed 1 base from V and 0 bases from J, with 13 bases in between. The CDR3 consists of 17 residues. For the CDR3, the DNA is TGTGCCAGCAGCTTAGTAGGGGCCAGCTACTCTGGAAACACCATATATTTT. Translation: CASSLVGASYSGNTIYF.

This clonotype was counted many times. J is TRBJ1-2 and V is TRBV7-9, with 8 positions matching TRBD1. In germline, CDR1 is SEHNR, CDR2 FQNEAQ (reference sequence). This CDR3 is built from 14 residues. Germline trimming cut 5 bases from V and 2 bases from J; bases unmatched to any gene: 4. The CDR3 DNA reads TGTGCCAGCAGCCTCCGGACAGGGAACTATGGCTACACCTTC. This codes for CASSLRTGNYGYTF.

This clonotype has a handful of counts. The CDR3 loop reads CSASSISTDTQYF. CDR3 coding DNA: TGCAGTGCTAGCTCCATTAGCACAGATACGCAGTATTTT. The chain combines TRBV20-1 with TRBJ2-3, with D hard to call. The CDR3 length is 13 residues. CDR1 is DFQATT and CDR2 is SNEGSKA in the germline V gene (reference sequence). Trimming took 3 bases from V and 0 from J, leaving 7 bases between them.

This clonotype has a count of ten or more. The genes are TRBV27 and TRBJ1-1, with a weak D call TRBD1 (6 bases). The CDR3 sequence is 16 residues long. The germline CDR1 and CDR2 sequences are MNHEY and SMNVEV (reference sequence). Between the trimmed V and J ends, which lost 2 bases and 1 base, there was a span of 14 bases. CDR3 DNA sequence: TGTGCCAGCAGTTTACAGCAGGGGATTCAGAACACTGAAGCTTTCTTT. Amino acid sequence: CASSLQQGIQNTEAFF.

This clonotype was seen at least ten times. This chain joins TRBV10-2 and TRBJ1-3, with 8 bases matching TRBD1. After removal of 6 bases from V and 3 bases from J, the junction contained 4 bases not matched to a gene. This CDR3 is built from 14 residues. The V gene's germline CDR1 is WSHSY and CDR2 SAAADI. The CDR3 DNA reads TGCGCCAGCAGCAGGGGGCTGGATGGAAACACCATATATTTT. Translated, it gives CASSRGLDGNTIYF.

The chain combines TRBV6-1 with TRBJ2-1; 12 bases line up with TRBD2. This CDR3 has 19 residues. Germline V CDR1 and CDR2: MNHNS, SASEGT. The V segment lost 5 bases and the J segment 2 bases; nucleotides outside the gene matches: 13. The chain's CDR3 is CASSNRLAGATGPYNEQFF. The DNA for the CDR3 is TGTGCCAGCAGTAATAGACTAGCGGGGGCCACGGGGCCCTACAATGAGCAGTTCTTC.

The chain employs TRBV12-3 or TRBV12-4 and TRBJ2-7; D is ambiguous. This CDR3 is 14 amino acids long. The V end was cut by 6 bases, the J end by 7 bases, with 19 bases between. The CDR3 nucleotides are TGTGCCAGCAGCCGGAGCCCCCGATCGGAGGAGCAGTACTTC. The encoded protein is CASSRSPRSEEQYF.

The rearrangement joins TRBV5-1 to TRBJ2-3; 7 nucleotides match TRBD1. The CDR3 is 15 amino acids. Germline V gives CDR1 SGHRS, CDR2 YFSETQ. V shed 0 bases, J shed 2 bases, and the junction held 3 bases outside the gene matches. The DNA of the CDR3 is TGCGCCAGCAGCTTGGGGACAGGATACACAGATACGCAGTATTTT. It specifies CASSLGTGYTDTQYF.

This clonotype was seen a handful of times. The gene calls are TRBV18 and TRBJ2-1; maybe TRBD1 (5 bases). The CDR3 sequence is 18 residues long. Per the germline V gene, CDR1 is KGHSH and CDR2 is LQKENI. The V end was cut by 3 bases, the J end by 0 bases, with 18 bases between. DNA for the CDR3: TGTGCCAGCTCACCTCAAGAAATCGGACAAAGCTCCTACAATGAGCAGTTCTTC. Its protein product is CASSPQEIGQSSYNEQFF.

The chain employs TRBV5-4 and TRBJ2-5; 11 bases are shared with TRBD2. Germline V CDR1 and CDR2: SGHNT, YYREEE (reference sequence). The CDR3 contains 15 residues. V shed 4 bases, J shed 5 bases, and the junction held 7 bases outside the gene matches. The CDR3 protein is CASSLRLAGWETQYF. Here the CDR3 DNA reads TGTGCCAGCAGCCTGAGACTAGCGGGGTGGGAGACCCAGTACTTC.

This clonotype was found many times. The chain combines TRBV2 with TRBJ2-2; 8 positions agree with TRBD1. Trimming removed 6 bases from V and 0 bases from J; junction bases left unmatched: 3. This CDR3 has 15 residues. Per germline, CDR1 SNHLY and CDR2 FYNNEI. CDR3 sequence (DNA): TGTGCCAGCAGCAGGACAGGGACGAACACCGGGGAGCTGTTTTTT. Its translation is CASSRTGTNTGELFF. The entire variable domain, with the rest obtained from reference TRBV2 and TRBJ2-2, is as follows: EPEVTQTPSHQVTQMGQEVILRCVPISNHLYFYWYRQILGQKVEFLVSFYNNEISEKSEIFDDQFSVERPDGSNFTLKIRSTKLEDSAMYFCASSRTGTNTGELFFGEGSRLTVL.

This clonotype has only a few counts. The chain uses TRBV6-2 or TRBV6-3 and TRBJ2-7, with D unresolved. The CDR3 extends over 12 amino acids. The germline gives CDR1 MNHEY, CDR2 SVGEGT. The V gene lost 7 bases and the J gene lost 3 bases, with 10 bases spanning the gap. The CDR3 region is CASTTGFYEQYF. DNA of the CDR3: TGTGCCAGCACCACGGGTTTCTACGAGCAGTACTTC.

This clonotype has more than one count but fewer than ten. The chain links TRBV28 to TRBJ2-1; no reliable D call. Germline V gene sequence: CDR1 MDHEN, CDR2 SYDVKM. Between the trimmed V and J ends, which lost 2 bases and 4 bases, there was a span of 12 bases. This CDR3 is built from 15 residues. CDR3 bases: TGTGCCAGCAGTTTAGGAGCTCTCGGGTACAATGAGCAGTTCTTC. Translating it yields CASSLGALGYNEQFF.

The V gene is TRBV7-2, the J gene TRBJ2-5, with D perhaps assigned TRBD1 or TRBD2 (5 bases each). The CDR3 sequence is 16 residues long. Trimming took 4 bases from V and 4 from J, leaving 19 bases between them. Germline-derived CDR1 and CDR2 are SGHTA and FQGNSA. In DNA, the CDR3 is TGTGCCAGCAGCTCCAGAGGGGCCCCGGCTGGAGAGACCCAGTACTTC. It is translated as CASSSRGAPAGETQYF.

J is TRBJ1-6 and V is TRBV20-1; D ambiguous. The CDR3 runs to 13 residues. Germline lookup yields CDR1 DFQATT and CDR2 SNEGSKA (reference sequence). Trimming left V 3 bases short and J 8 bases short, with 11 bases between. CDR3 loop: CSASEGVYSPLHF. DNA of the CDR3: TGCAGTGCTAGCGAGGGAGTCTATTCACCCCTCCACTTT.

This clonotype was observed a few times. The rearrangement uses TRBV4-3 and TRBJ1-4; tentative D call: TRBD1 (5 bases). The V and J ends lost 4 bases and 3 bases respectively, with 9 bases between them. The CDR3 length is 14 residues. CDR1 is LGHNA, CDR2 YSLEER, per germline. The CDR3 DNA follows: TGCGCCAGCAGCCCTTGGGGGGCTAATGAAAAACTGTTTTTT. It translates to CASSPWGANEKLFF.

The CDR3: CASSSQTAGPRNIQYF. CDR3 coding DNA: TGTGCCAGCAGCTCTCAGACCGCGGGACCGAGGAACATTCAGTACTTC. The chain recombines TRBV7-9 with TRBJ2-4; TRBD2 might be the D (6 bases). Trimming shortened V by 4 bases and J by 7 bases, and 20 bases separated the two germline ends. The CDR3 covers 16 residues. The germline gives CDR1 SEHNR, CDR2 FQNEAQ (reference sequence).

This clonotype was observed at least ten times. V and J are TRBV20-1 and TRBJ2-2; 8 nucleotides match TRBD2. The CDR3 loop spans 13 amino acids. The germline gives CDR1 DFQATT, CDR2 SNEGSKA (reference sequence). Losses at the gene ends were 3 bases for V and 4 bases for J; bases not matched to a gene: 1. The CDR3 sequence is CSASGGATGELFF. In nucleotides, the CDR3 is TGCAGTGCTAGCGGGGGGGCCACCGGGGAGCTGTTTTTT.

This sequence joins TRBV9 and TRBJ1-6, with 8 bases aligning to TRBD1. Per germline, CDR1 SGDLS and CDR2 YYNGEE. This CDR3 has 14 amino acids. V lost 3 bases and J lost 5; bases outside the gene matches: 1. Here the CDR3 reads CASSAGQDNSPLHF. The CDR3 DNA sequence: TGTGCCAGCAGCGCGGGACAGGATAATTCACCCCTCCACTTT.

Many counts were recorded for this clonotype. CDR3: CASSLSLHNEQFF. CDR3 in DNA: TGCGCCAGCAGCTTGAGCCTCCACAATGAGCAGTTCTTC. J is TRBJ2-1 and V is TRBV5-1; D call uncertain. The CDR3 consists of 13 residues. V was trimmed by 1 base and J by 5 bases, leaving 7 bases between them. The germline V gene has CDR1 SGHRS and CDR2 YFSETQ.